The 21 T cell receptor beta chains below all came from one sample that was sequenced in a study of tumor and adjacent non-tumor tissue in lung cancer. No cell sorting was done before RNA was extracted from the tissue. Distant lung tissue was collected more than 3 cm away from the tumor edge. The library came from three nested PCR rounds adapted from ARM-PCR protocols. Each CDR3 protein is one row after TCRdb ran MiXCR on the multiplex PCR reads. The data contain approximately 77,000 distinct CDR3 sequences, more than 80% of them singletons. The sequencing sample was made of distant non-tumor lung tissue. These receptors originate from a man in his 60s with non-small cell lung cancer.

The gene calls are TRBV5-8 and TRBJ1-1; a possible D gene is TRBD1 (5 bases). Germline loops: CDR1 SGHTS, CDR2 YDEGEE. The CDR3 sequence is 16 residues long. V shed 8 bases and J shed 4 bases, with 24 bases lying between them. CDR3: CASQQLGGIPSTEAFF. DNA for the CDR3: TGTGCCAGTCAGCAGCTTGGGGGGATCCCTAGCACTGAAGCTTTCTTT.

On this clonotype: In this CDR3 the conserved last residue, phenylalanine or tryptophan, is missing, so a read error is likely. The V and J genes are TRBV11-2 and TRBJ2-7; a weak D match, TRBD1 (5 bases). Trimming stripped 3 bases from V and 3 bases from J, with 6 bases between. Germline CDR1 SGHAT, CDR2 FQNNGV. The CDR3 is 12 residues long. CDR3 nucleotide sequence: TGTGCCAGCAGCTTCACAGGCTACGAGCAGTACCTC. This codes for CASSFTGYEQYL.

On this clonotype itself: The CDR3 does not end in the conserved phenylalanine or tryptophan, so this is likely a read error. The limits of the CDR3 on the DNA are not certain, so only TCRdb's listed CDR3 is given. The chain uses TRBV11-2 and TRBJ2-5; TRBD1 was called by the table and not checked on the DNA. The CDR3 totals 14 residues, both ends included. The germline CDR1 and CDR2 sequences are SGHAT and FQNNGV. CDR3 region: CACSSRQVLETQYL.

A note on this clonotype: This CDR3 is missing its conserved last phenylalanine or tryptophan, likely due to a read error. No DNA is shown, since the ends of the CDR3 on it are uncertain; the CDR3 is the one TCRdb lists. The chain uses TRBV6-1 and TRBJ1-1; the D call in the table, TRBD1, was not verified against the DNA. Germline V gene lookup returns CDR1 MNHNS and CDR2 SASEGT. With termini counted, the CDR3 has 14 amino acids. The CDR3 spells CASSEDRDDTEAFL.

In regard to this clonotype: The junction departs from germline at one end; a sequencing error may be responsible. The chain has TRBV11-3 and TRBJ2-7, with 7 bases lining up with TRBD2. The CDR3 has 15 amino acids. Germline V lookup: CDR1 SGHNT, CDR2 YENEEA. The CDR3 sequence: CARSYRTRLTYEQYF. The CDR3 DNA reads as TGTGCCAGAAGCTATCGGACTAGATTAACCTATGAGCAGTACTTC.

A word on this clonotype: At one end, the junction sequence differs from germline, possibly due to a read error. The J gene is TRBJ1-6, the V gene TRBV11-2; TRBD1 is a possible D gene (6 bases). The V gene's germline CDR1 is SGHAT and CDR2 FQNNGV. The CDR3 contains 15 residues. The CDR3 spells CVSSLRWDNNSPLHF. DNA of the CDR3: TGTGTCAGCAGCTTACGATGGGACAATAATTCACCCCTCCACTTT.

This clonotype was detected once. The rearrangement joins TRBV5-1 to TRBJ1-4; TRBD1 matches 11 bases. The V gene's germline CDR1 is SGHRS and CDR2 YFSETQ. CDR3 size: 17 residues. V shed 1 base, J shed 10 bases, and the junction held 12 bases outside the gene matches. This chain's CDR3 is CASSLYSGTGGGVKLFF. In DNA, the CDR3 is TGCGCCAGCAGCTTGTATTCCGGGACAGGGGGAGGTGTAAAACTGTTTTTT.

CDR3 loop: CSTRAEGPSGTQYF. Written as DNA, the CDR3 is TGCAGTACCCGGGCCGAGGGCCCTTCGGGCACGCAGTATTTT. The genes are TRBV20-1 and TRBJ2-3; a possible D gene is TRBD2 (5 bases). Trimming took off 8 bases at V and 9 bases at J, with 24 bases between the two ends. From germline, CDR1 is DFQATT and CDR2 SNEGSKA (reference sequence). The CDR3 sequence is 14 residues long.

On this clonotype itself: A single base separates this from a much larger clone, so it may be a read error. The chain combines TRBV11-2 with TRBJ1-5; possibly TRBD1 for D (6 bases). From germline, CDR1 is SGHAT and CDR2 FQNNGV. This CDR3 is built from 13 residues. CDR3 in amino acids: CASNFNREQLQHF. The CDR3 bases are TGTGCCAGCAACTTTAACAGGGAACAGCTCCAGCATTTT.

With respect to this clonotype: One junction end disagrees with the germline gene, perhaps due to a read error. The chain carries TRBV6-5 and TRBJ1-6, with TRBD1 matching 9 bases. Germline CDR1 and CDR2: MNHEY and SVGAGI. The CDR3 is made up of 18 amino acids. The CDR3 spells CASGYGSTGGAPSSPLHF. The CDR3, as DNA: TGTGCCAGCGGTTACGGTAGTACAGGGGGCGCCCCAAGCTCACCCCTCCACTTT.

The chain employs TRBV29-1 and TRBJ1-1; D is ambiguous. The CDR3 has 12 residues. In germline, CDR1 is SQVTM, CDR2 ANQGSEA. The CDR3 coding sequence is TGCATCGCCCAAGAGGGTGAAATTGAAGCTTTCTTT. Protein product: CIAQEGEIEAFF.

The chain uses TRBV4-3 and TRBJ2-4, with 7 nucleotides matching TRBD1. Germline V gives CDR1 LGHNA, CDR2 YSLEER. The CDR3 has 16 residues. J was trimmed by 5 bases and V by 2 bases; bases with no gene match: 9. The CDR3 sequence: CASSQNTGTVENIQYF. CDR3 DNA sequence: TGCGCCAGCAGCCAAAATACCGGGACAGTGGAAAACATTCAGTACTTC.

Concerning this clonotype itself: A much larger clone sits a single nucleotide away, making a read error possible. This chain connects TRBV7-8 to TRBJ1-5; no firm D call. This CDR3 is built from 14 residues. Germline V gene sequence: CDR1 SGHVS, CDR2 FQNEAQ. CDR3 coding DNA: TGTACCAGCAGCTCGCGGGCCAGCAATCAGCCCCAGCATTTT. The encoded protein is CTSSSRASNQPQHF.

About this clonotype itself: Lacking the conserved final phenylalanine or tryptophan, this CDR3 likely reflects a read error. The rearrangement links TRBV12-3 or TRBV12-4 to TRBJ2-2, with 7 nucleotides matching TRBD1. The CDR3 runs to 15 residues. J was trimmed by 2 bases and V by 9 bases; bases with no gene match: 9. CDR3 in amino acids: CASSGGQVNTGELFS. As DNA, the CDR3 is TGTGCCAGTAGTGGCGGACAGGTCAACACCGGGGAGCTGTTTTCT.

About this clonotype: An end of the junction does not agree with germline; a read error may underlie this. The V call is TRBV6-5, the J call TRBJ1-5; D gene uncertain. CDR1 is MNHEY, CDR2 SVGAGI, per germline. The CDR3 runs to 15 residues. The CDR3 DNA follows: TGTGCCAGTAGTTACAGTGGATATGGTAGTCAGCCCCAGCATTTT. Amino acid sequence: CASSYSGYGSQPQHF.

The J gene is TRBJ2-3, the V gene TRBV4-2; D might be TRBD1 (6 bases). This CDR3 is built from 16 residues. V gave up 4 bases and J gave up 3 bases, with 17 bases separating them. From germline, CDR1 is LGHNA and CDR2 YNFKEQ. In DNA form, the CDR3 reads TGTGCCAGCAGCCCTCCTAATGGGGGCCAAACAGATACGCAGTATTTT. It translates to CASSPPNGGQTDTQYF.

In the case of this clonotype: One end of the junction fails to match germline, which may point to a read error. V usage is TRBV12-3 or TRBV12-4 and J usage is TRBJ1-1; 7 bases fit TRBD1. CDR3 length: 17 amino acids. The chain's CDR3 is CASIITTTGSMNIEAFF. CDR3 coding DNA: TGTGCCAGCATCATAACTACGACAGGGAGCATGAACATTGAAGCTTTCTTT.

The J gene is TRBJ2-7, the V gene TRBV29-1; D unclear. Per the germline V gene, CDR1 is SQVTM and CDR2 is ANQGSEA. The CDR3 loop spans 14 amino acids. The CDR3 nucleotides are TGCAGTGTAGCCCAGCGACATGGTGACTACGAGCAGTACTTC. This gives the protein CSVAQRHGDYEQYF.

As regards this clonotype: A junction end diverges from the germline sequence, so it may reflect a read error. V gene TRBV4-2 combines with J gene TRBJ2-5; 13 nucleotides agree with TRBD2. The CDR3 spans 15 residues. CDR1 and CDR2 (germline): LGHNA, YNFKEQ. The CDR3 DNA is TGTGCCAGCAGGCAACTAGCGGGGGGGCAAGAGAACCAGTACTTC. Translation gives CASRQLAGGQENQYF.

This clonotype came up once. An end of the junction differs from the germline gene, which may be a read error. The genes are TRBV29-1 and TRBJ2-3; 11 bases line up with TRBD2. CDR3 length: 16 residues. Germline CDR1 reads SQVTM; CDR2 reads ANQGSEA. The CDR3 protein is CSAIRIAGGRTDTQYF. CDR3 DNA sequence: TGCAGCGCCATAAGAATAGCGGGAGGGAGAACAGATACACAGTATTTT.

This sequence joins TRBV12-3 or TRBV12-4 and TRBJ2-7, with D unclear. With 6 bases removed from V and 1 base from J, the gap between germline ends came to 13 bases. This CDR3 contains 14 residues. The CDR3 DNA follows: TGTGCCAGCAGCCCTATCGCGTCTTCCTACGAGCAGTACTTC. Its protein product is CASSPIASSYEQYF.